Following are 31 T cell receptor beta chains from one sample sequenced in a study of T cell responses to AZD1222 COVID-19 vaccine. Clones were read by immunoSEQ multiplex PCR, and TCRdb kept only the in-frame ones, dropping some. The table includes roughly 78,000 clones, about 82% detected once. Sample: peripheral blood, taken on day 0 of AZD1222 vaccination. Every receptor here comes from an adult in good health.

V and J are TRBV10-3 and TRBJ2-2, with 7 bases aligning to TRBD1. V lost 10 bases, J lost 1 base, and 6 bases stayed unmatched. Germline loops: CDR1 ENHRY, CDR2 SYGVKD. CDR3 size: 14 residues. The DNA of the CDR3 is TGTGCCACCAGGGGACAGATGAACACCGGGGAGCTGTTTTTT. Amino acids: CATRGQMNTGELFF.

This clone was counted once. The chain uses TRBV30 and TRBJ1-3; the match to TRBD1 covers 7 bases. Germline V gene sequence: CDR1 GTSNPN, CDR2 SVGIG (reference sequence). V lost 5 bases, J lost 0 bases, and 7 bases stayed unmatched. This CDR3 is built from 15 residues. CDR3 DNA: TGTGCCTGGGGGGTACAGGGGAGCTCTGGAAACACCATATATTTT. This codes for CAWGVQGSSGNTIYF.

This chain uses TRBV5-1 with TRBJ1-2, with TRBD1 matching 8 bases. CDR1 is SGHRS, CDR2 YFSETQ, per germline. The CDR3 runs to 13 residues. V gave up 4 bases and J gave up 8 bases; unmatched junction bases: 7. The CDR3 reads CASSPTGERGYTF. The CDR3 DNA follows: TGCGCCAGCAGCCCGACAGGGGAGAGAGGCTACACCTTC.

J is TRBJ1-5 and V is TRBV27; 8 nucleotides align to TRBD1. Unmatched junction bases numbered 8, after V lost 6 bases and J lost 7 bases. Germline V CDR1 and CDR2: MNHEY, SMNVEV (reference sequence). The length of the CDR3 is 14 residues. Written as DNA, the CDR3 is TGTGCCAGCAGGAGCGGACAGGGATGGCAGCCCCAGCATTTT. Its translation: CASRSGQGWQPQHF.

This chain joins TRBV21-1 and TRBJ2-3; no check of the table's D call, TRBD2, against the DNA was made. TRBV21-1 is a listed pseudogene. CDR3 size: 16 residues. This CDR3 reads CASSKLGGRSTDTQYF. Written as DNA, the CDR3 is TGTGCCAGCAGCAAATTGGGGGGACGGAGCACAGATACGCAGTATTTT.

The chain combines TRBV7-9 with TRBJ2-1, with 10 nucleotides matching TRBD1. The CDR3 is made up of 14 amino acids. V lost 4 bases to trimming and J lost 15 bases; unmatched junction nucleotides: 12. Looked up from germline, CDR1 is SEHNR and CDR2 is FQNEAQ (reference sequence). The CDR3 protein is CASSSSFRDRGLFF. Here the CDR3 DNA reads TGTGCCAGCAGCTCTTCGTTCCGGGACAGGGGATTGTTCTTC.

The CDR3 protein is CASSTRGDIVGYTF. CDR3 nucleotide sequence: TGTGCCAGCAGCACCCGGGGGGACATTGTTGGCTACACCTTC. V usage is TRBV5-8 and J usage is TRBJ1-2; D possibly corresponds to TRBD1 (6 bases). The CDR3 is made up of 14 amino acids. Germline CDR1 reads SGHTS; CDR2 reads YDEGEE. The V end lost 4 bases, the J end lost 7 bases, and 17 bases lay between the germline ends. Combining the CDR3 with reference TRBV5-8 and TRBJ1-2 gives the whole variable domain EAGVTQSPTHLIKTRGQQATLRCSPISGHTSVYWYQQALGLGLQFLLWYDEGEERNRGNFPPRFSGRQFPNYSSELNVNALELEDSALYLCASSTRGDIVGYTFGSGTRLTVV.

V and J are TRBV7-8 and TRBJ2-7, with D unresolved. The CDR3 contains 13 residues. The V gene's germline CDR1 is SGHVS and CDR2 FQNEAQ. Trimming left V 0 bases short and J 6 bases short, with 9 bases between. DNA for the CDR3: TGTGCCAGCAGCTTAGCGCAAGGGCGCGAGCAGTACTTC. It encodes CASSLAQGREQYF.

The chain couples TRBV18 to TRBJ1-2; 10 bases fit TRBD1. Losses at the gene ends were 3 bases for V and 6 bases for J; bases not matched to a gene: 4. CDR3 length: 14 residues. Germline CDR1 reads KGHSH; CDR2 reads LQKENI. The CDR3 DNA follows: TGTGCCAGCTCACCGTATGGGACAGGGGATGGCTACACCTTC. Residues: CASSPYGTGDGYTF.

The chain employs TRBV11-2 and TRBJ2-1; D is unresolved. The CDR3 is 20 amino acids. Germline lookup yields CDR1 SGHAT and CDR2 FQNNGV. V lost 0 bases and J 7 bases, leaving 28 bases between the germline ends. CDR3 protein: CASSLDLGRFDLEKSNEQFF. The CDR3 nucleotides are TGTGCCAGCAGCTTAGATTTAGGACGGTTCGACCTCGAAAAATCAAATGAGCAGTTCTTC.

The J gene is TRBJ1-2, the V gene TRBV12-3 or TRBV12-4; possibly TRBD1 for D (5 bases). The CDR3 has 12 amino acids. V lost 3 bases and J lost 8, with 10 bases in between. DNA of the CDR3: TGTGCCAGCAGTTTGGCAGGGCGAGGCTACACCTTC. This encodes CASSLAGRGYTF.

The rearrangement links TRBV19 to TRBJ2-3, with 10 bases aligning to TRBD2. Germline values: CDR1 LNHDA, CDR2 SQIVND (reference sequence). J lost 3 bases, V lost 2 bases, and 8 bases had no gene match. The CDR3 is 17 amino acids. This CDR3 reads CASSIRPSGSLTDTQYF. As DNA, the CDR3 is TGTGCCAGTAGTATACGGCCTAGCGGGAGTTTAACAGATACGCAGTATTTT. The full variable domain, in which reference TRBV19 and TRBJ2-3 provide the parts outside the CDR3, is DGGITQSPKYLFRKEGQNVTLSCEQNLNHDAMYWYRQDPGQGLRLIYYSQIVNDFQKGDIAEGYSVSREKKESFPLTVTSAQKNPTAFYLCASSIRPSGSLTDTQYFGPGTRLTVL.

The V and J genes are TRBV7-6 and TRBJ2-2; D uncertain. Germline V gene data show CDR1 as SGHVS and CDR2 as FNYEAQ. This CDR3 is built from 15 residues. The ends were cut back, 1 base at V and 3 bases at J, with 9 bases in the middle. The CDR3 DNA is TGTGCCAGCAGCTTAGTCGGGTTGGACACCGGGGAGCTGTTTTTT. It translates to CASSLVGLDTGELFF.

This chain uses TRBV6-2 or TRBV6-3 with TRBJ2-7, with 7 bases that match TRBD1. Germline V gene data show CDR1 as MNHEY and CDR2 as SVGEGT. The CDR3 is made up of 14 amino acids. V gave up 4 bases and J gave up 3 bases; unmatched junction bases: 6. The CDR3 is CASSSGQVNYEQYF. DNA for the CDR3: TGTGCCAGCAGTTCAGGACAGGTCAACTACGAGCAGTACTTC.

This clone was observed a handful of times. The CDR3 is CASSDSVGGPADTQYF. The DNA for the CDR3 is TGTGCCAGCAGTGACTCTGTGGGGGGGCCCGCAGATACGCAGTATTTT. The V and J genes are TRBV6-4 and TRBJ2-3, with D tentatively TRBD2 (7 bases). Trimming cost V 0 bases and J 4 bases, with 14 bases left between them. This CDR3 region has 16 residues. Germline-derived CDR1 and CDR2 are MRHNA and SNTAGT.

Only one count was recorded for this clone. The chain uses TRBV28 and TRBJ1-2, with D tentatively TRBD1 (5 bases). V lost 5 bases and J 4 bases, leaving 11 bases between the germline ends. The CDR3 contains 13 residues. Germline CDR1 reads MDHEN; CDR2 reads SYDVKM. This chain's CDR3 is CASSIRVLYGYTF. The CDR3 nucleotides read TGTGCCAGCAGTATCAGGGTCCTCTATGGCTACACCTTC.

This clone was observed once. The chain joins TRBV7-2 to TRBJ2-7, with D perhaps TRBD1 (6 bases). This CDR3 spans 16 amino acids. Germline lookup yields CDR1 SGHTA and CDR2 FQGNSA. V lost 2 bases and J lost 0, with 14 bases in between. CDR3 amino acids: CASSLNVGTTSYEQYF. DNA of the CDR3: TGTGCCAGCAGCTTAAATGTGGGGACAACCTCCTACGAGCAGTACTTC.

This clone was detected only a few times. The CDR3 protein is CASTGRGDQPQHF. The DNA for the CDR3 is TGTGCCAGCACGGGCAGGGGAGATCAGCCCCAGCATTTT. The chain uses TRBV27 and TRBJ1-5; a weak D match, TRBD1 (6 bases). With 7 bases removed from V and 5 bases from J, the gap between germline ends came to 12 bases. Germline V gives CDR1 MNHEY, CDR2 SMNVEV (reference sequence). This CDR3 is 13 amino acids long.

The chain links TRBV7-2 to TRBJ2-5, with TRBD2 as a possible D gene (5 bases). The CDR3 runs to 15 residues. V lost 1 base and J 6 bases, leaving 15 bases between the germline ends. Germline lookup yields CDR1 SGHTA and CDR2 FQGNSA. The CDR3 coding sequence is TGTGCCAGCAGCTTAGATGGCGGAACCGGGAAGACCCAGTACTTC. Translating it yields CASSLDGGTGKTQYF.

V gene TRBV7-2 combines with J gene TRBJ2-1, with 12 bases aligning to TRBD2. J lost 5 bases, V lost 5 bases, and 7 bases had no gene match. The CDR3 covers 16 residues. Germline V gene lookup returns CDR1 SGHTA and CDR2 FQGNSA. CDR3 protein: CASSPTSGGTDNEQFF. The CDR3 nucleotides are TGTGCCAGCAGCCCTACTAGCGGGGGGACAGACAATGAGCAGTTCTTC.

In nucleotides, the CDR3 is TGCGCCAGCAGCCAAGACCCGACAGACAATCAGCCCCAGCATTTT. It is translated as CASSQDPTDNQPQHF. V is TRBV4-3 and J is TRBJ1-5, with D maybe TRBD1 (5 bases). The CDR3 spans 15 residues. Between the trimmed V and J ends, which lost 0 bases and 3 bases, there was a span of 9 bases. Germline values: CDR1 LGHNA, CDR2 YSLEER.

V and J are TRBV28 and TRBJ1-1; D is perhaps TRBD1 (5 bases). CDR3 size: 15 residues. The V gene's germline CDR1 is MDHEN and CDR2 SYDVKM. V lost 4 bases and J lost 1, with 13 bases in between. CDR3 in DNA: TGTGCCAGCAGTTGGGGGGAGTGGGGGAACACTGAAGCTTTCTTT. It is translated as CASSWGEWGNTEAFF.

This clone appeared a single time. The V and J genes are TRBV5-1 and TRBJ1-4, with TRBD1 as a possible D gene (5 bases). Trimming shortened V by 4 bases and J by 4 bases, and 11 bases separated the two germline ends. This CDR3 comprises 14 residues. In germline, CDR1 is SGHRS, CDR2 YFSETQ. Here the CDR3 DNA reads TGCGCCAGCAGCCGTGGGGGGATTAATGAAAAACTGTTTTTT. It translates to CASSRGGINEKLFF. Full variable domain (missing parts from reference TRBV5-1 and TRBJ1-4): KAGVTQTPRYLIKTRGQQVTLSCSPISGHRSVSWYQQTPGQGLQFLFEYFSETQRNKGNFPGRFSGRQFSNSRSEMNVSTLELGDSALYLCASSRGGINEKLFFGSGTQLSVL.

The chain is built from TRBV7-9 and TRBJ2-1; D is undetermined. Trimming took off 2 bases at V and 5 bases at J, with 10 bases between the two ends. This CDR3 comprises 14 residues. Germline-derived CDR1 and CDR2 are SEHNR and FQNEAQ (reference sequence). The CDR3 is CASSLSDLDNEQFF. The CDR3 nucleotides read TGTGCCAGCAGCTTAAGCGATCTGGACAATGAGCAGTTCTTC.

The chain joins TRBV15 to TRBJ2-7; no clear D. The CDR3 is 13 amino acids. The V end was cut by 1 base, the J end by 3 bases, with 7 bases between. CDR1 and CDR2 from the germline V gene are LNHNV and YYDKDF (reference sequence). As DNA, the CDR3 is TGTGCCACCAGCAGAGCTCACAGCTACGAGCAGTACTTC. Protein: CATSRAHSYEQYF.

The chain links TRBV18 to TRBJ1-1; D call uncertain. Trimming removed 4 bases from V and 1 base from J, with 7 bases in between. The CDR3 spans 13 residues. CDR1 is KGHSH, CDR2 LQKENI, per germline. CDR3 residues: CASSQTGNTEAFF. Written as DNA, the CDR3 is TGTGCCAGCTCACAGACGGGGAACACTGAAGCTTTCTTT.

For the CDR3, the DNA is TGTGCCAGCAGCGCCGGGACAGGGTCCACTGAAGCTTTCTTT. Translating gives CASSAGTGSTEAFF. The chain combines TRBV7-6 with TRBJ1-1, with TRBD1 identical over 9 bases. The CDR3 runs 14 residues. Unmatched junction bases numbered 5, after V lost 5 bases and J lost 4 bases. Germline-derived CDR1 and CDR2 are SGHVS and FNYEAQ.

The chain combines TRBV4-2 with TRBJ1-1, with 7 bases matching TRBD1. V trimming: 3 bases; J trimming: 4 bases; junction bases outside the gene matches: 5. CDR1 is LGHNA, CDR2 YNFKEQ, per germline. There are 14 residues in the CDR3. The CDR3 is CASSHSRGTTEAFF. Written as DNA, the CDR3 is TGTGCCAGCAGCCACTCCAGGGGGACCACTGAAGCTTTCTTT.

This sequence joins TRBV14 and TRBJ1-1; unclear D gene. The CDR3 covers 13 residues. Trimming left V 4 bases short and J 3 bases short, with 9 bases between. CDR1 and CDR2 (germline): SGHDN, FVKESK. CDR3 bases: TGTGCCAGCAGCCCTCGGGTTGACACTGAAGCTTTCTTT. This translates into CASSPRVDTEAFF.

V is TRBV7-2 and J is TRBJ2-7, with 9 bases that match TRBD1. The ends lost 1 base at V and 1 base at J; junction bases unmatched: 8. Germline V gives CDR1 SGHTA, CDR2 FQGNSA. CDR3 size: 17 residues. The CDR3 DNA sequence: TGTGCCAGCAGCTTAGGGCGCCGGGACAGGGTTTCCTACGAGCAGTACTTC. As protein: CASSLGRRDRVSYEQYF. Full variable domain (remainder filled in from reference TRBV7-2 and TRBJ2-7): GAGVSQSPSNKVTEKGKDVELRCDPISGHTALYWYRQSLGQGLEFLIYFQGNSAPDKSGLPSDRFSAERTGGSVSTLTIQRTQQEDSAVYLCASSLGRRDRVSYEQYFGPGTRLTVT.

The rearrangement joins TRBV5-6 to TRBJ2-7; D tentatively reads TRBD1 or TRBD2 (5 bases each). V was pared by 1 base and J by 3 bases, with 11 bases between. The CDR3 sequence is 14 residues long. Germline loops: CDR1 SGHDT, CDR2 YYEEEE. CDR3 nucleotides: TGTGCCAGCAGCTTGTGGCTGGGGGTCTACGAGCAGTACTTC. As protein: CASSLWLGVYEQYF.